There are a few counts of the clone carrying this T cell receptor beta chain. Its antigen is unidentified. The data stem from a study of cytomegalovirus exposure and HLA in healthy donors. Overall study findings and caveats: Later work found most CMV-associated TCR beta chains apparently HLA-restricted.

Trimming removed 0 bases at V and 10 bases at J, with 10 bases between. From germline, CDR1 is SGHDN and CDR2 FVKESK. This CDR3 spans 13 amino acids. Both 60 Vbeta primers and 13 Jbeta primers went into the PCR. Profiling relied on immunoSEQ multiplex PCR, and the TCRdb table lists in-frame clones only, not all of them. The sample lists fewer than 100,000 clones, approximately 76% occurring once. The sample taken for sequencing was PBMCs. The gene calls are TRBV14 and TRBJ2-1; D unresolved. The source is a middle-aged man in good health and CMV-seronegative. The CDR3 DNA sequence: TGTGCCAGCAGCCAAGATCTAACCAGGGAGCAGTTCTTC. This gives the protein CASSQDLTREQFF.